The entry below gives a single TCR beta chain sequence along with its context. Which antigen it targets is not known. No quality values exist for individual bases; no much larger clone is one base distant. The immunoSEQ Assay, a bias-controlled multiplex PCR, was used to amplify TCRbeta CDR3 regions from genomic DNA. In the original analysis: Within the assay, amplification of reference gene primers was used to estimate how many nucleated cells each sample contained. To quantify the absolute abundance of each unique TCRbeta CDR3 rearrangement, sequence reads were collapsed and filtered. For each sample, productive Simpson clonality was calculated as the square root of Simpson's diversity index over productive rearrangements. TCRdb limited this immuneACCESS table to in-frame rearrangements with V and J called. A share of clones is missing; checked studies link under half to unresolved V genes, and the rest is unexplained. The V and J calls and clone size are taken from that table; D and trimming were inferred from the DNA. A total of approximately 55,000 clones appear in this sample, 90% of them only once. The top ten clonotypes cover 6.2% of the sample.

This sample is part of a study of blood T cell repertoires in COVID-19 (dated by TCRdb to the early 2020s). Regarding the research as a whole: The collaborator samples originated in the United States, Italy and Spain and spanned the acute and convalescent phases of COVID-19. The prospective study material was composed of cDNA or gDNA derived from T cells, B-cell-depleted T cells, or PBMCs. The dataset comprised deeply sampled blood TCRbeta repertoires from subjects exposed to, actively infected with, or recovered from COVID-19. The repertoires were made available in a free public database intended to serve as a resource for research on the immune response to SARS-CoV-2. Samples came from the ongoing ImmuneRACE study (first 160 participants) plus 1,254 subjects from 6 global collaborators. Nearly every sample came with metadata listing a de-identified subject ID, COVID-19 status, age in years and sex. Where HLA class I and class II types were available, the types were taken from metadata supplied by the sample provider, not from assay-based typing. On the study overall, not on this receptor specifically: The amount of clinical and demographic metadata varied by source and participant and was provided uncurated.

Each collaborating institution followed its own protocols to collect whole blood in K2EDTA tubes. Collaborator samples were shipped for TCRbeta analysis as frozen whole blood, isolated PBMCs, or DNA extracted from either sample type. The CDR1 and CDR2 encoded by the germline V gene are SGHTA and FQGTGA. The CDR3 sequence holds 16 residues, the cysteine and phenylalanine included. Only the CDR3 DNA stays, 48 bases, in frame from base 1. V ends up 6 bases short and J 4 bases short, with an unmatched junction base count of 10. Sequencing was done on a sample of peripheral blood. The rearrangement combines TRBV7-3 with TRBJ2-1, and TRBD1 matches 9 of the central bases. The sequence derives from a man in his forties with acute or convalescent COVID-19. The nucleotides are TGTGCCAGCAGTAACCGGGACAGGGAAACTTACAATGAGCAGTTCTTC. This gives the protein CASSNRDRETYNEQFF.